Shown below are 22 T cell receptor beta chains from a single sample sequenced in a study of Graves' ophthalmopathy and Graves' hyperthyroidism. From RNA, the CDR3 regions of TCR beta chains were amplified and sequenced. The first-round RT-PCR employed HTBI primers together with the Qiagen OneStep RT-PCR kit. A multiplex PCR was then performed as the second round. Via MiXCR, TCRdb re-called the multiplex PCR reads, giving one row per CDR3 protein. This table has approximately 540,000 distinct CDR3 sequences, about 35% appearing once. Sequenced sample: peripheral blood or thyroid tissue (not recorded which). The receptors were gathered from an adult man with Graves' hyperthyroidism.

Notes on this clonotype: A clone one base away is much larger, so this may be a read error. The CDR3 nucleotides read TGTGCCAGCAGCGGCTGGGACAGGGGGACTAATGAAGAACTGTTTTTT. Its translation: CASSGWDRGTNEELFF. The chain links TRBV7-9 to TRBJ1-4; 11 nucleotides align to TRBD1. Germline V gives CDR1 SEHNR, CDR2 FQNEAQ (reference sequence). This CDR3 region has 16 residues.

V is TRBV5-1 and J is TRBJ1-1; 11 bases align to TRBD1. The CDR3 covers 14 residues. V shed 3 bases, J shed 9 bases, and the junction held 7 bases outside the gene matches. The V gene's germline CDR1 is SGHRS and CDR2 YFSETQ. In DNA, the CDR3 is TGCGCCAGCAGCTGGGGGGACAGGGGGTATCAAGCTTTCTTT. Amino acid sequence: CASSWGDRGYQAFF.

This clonotype has only a few counts. V is TRBV9 and J is TRBJ2-2, with D maybe TRBD1 (5 bases). Per germline, CDR1 SGDLS and CDR2 YYNGEE. The germline V and J ends were trimmed by 5 bases and 2 bases, with 13 bases remaining between them. This CDR3 contains 15 residues. In DNA, the CDR3 is TGTGCCAGCAGTTCGCTCCAGGGTAACACCGGGGAGCTGTTTTTT. Its translation is CASSSLQGNTGELFF.

This clonotype occurred many times. The chain links TRBV7-6 to TRBJ2-2, with a possible D match to TRBD2 (5 bases). The CDR3 covers 13 residues. Germline lookup yields CDR1 SGHVS and CDR2 FNYEAQ. Trimming shortened V by 5 bases and J by 4 bases, and 8 bases separated the two germline ends. CDR3 sequence: CASSPGVTGELFF. As DNA, the CDR3 is TGTGCCAGCAGCCCCGGGGTCACCGGGGAGCTGTTTTTT.

The V and J genes are TRBV20-1 and TRBJ2-5, with TRBD1 identical over 10 bases. This CDR3 contains 13 residues. The V gene's germline CDR1 is DFQATT and CDR2 SNEGSKA (reference sequence). CDR3 protein: CGVATGGEETQYF. Here the CDR3 DNA reads TGCGGCGTCGCGACAGGGGGCGAGGAGACCCAGTACTTC.

This chain connects TRBV5-6 to TRBJ2-5; possible D gene TRBD1, 7 bases. The ends were cut back, 0 bases at V and 4 bases at J, with 13 bases in the middle. From germline, CDR1 is SGHDT and CDR2 YYEEEE. The CDR3 covers 15 residues. The CDR3 sequence: CASSLVQGGIETQYF. CDR3 DNA: TGTGCCAGCAGCTTGGTCCAGGGGGGAATAGAGACCCAGTACTTC.

V usage is TRBV7-9 and J usage is TRBJ2-5; 7 nucleotides align to TRBD2. V dropped 1 base and J dropped 4; count of bases not matched to a gene: 6. Germline values: CDR1 SEHNR, CDR2 FQNEAQ (reference sequence). The CDR3 covers 15 residues. The CDR3 region is CASSLGLAMGETQYF. The CDR3, as DNA: TGTGCCAGCAGCTTAGGACTAGCCATGGGAGAGACCCAGTACTTC.

There are a few counts of this clonotype. The genes are TRBV7-2 and TRBJ2-7; unclear D gene. Near its end, the DNA agrees better with TRBJ2-1, so the J call may be wrong. CDR1 and CDR2 (germline): SGHTA, FQGNSA. This CDR3 is 13 amino acids long. The CDR3 spells CASSRGVNNEQFF. CDR3 DNA sequence: TGTGCCAGCAGCCGCGGAGTGAACAATGAGCAGTTCTTC.

CDR3 sequence reads: CASSLDRGMSQPQHF. The CDR3, as DNA: TGTGCCAGCAGCCTCGACAGGGGGATGTCTCAGCCCCAGCATTTT. This chain links TRBV5-8 with TRBJ1-5, with 9 bases fitting TRBD1. This CDR3 contains 15 residues. Germline V gene data show CDR1 as SGHTS and CDR2 as YDEGEE. The J segment lost 6 bases and the V segment lost 4 bases, leaving 8 bases of the junction unmatched.

On this clonotype itself: A much more abundant neighbour one base away suggests this may be a read error. The rearrangement joins TRBV9 to TRBJ2-5; D is possibly TRBD1 (6 bases). The germline V gene encodes CDR1 SGDLS and CDR2 YYNGEE. The CDR3 spans 13 residues. V shed 3 bases and J shed 5 bases, with 11 bases lying between them. In DNA, the CDR3 is TGTGCCAGCAGCGACAGGGACGGGGAGACCCAGTACTTC. This gives the protein CASSDRDGETQYF.

About this clonotype itself: A clone one base away is much larger, so this may be a read error. The CDR3 DNA reads as TGCAGTGCTAGGGAGCCGGGGAGCAATCAGCCCCAGCATTTT. Protein product: CSAREPGSNQPQHF. The chain joins TRBV20-1 to TRBJ1-5; D is uncertain. The germline gives CDR1 DFQATT, CDR2 SNEGSKA (reference sequence). Trimming stripped 3 bases from V and 1 base from J, with 10 bases between. The CDR3 loop spans 14 amino acids.

This clonotype occurred a few times. The germline gene is not matched at one end of the junction; a read error may be the cause. The rearrangement uses TRBV10-3 and TRBJ2-2; 8 positions agree with TRBD2. The length of the CDR3 is 15 residues. Germline-derived CDR1 and CDR2 are ENHRY and SYGVKD. In DNA, the CDR3 is TGTGCCAGCAGTTACGGGGGGGGGCCCACCGGGGAGCTGTTTTTT. Encoded protein: CASSYGGGPTGELFF.

In its sample, this clonotype was seen many times. The V call is TRBV6-5, the J call TRBJ1-1; D unresolved. In germline, CDR1 is MNHEY, CDR2 SVGAGI. This CDR3 has 13 residues. V gave up 0 bases and J gave up 8 bases, with 10 bases separating them. CDR3 DNA: TGTGCCAGCAGTTACTCGATAGGGCAGGAAGCTTTCTTT. This sequence encodes CASSYSIGQEAFF.

In DNA, the CDR3 is TGTGCCAGCAGCTTACAGCCCCTCAGGGGAGCAGGAAACACCATATATTTT. Protein product: CASSLQPLRGAGNTIYF. The V and J genes are TRBV7-9 and TRBJ1-3, with D possibly being TRBD1 (6 bases). This CDR3 spans 17 amino acids. CDR1 SEHNR and CDR2 FQNEAQ come from the germline V gene (reference sequence). Trimming cost V 2 bases and J 4 bases, with 18 bases left between them.

V and J are TRBV11-2 and TRBJ2-5, with TRBD1 identical over 12 bases. CDR3 size: 15 residues. V shed 5 bases and J 5 bases; nucleotides not matched to a gene: 6. Germline V gives CDR1 SGHAT, CDR2 FQNNGV. For the CDR3, the DNA is TGTGCCAGCAGCCCGGGACAGGGGGCGAAGGAGACCCAGTACTTC. As protein: CASSPGQGAKETQYF.

This clonotype occurred many times. The genes are TRBV7-6 and TRBJ2-7; no clear D gene. Germline CDR1 reads SGHVS; CDR2 reads FNYEAQ. This CDR3 has 13 residues. Trimming took off 1 base at V and 4 bases at J, with 8 bases between the two ends. The CDR3 sequence: CASSLGELYEQYF. The CDR3 DNA is TGTGCCAGCAGCTTAGGAGAATTATACGAGCAGTACTTC.

This clonotype was recorded at least ten times. The chain links TRBV5-1 to TRBJ2-7; D ambiguous. The length of the CDR3 is 14 residues. Germline values: CDR1 SGHRS, CDR2 YFSETQ. V dropped 4 bases and J dropped 1 base, with 12 bases sitting between them. The CDR3, as DNA: TGCGCCAGCAGCCCGTCAGCATCTTCCTACGAGCAGTACTTC. This gives the protein CASSPSASSYEQYF.

This clonotype occurred a few times. This chain joins TRBV24-1 and TRBJ2-5, with 10 bases identical to TRBD2. The end of the DNA fits TRBJ2-1 better, so the J call may be wrong. This CDR3 spans 17 amino acids. Germline loops: CDR1 KGHDR, CDR2 SFDVKD. The CDR3 spells CATSDLSSGSSYNEQFF. In DNA, the CDR3 is TGTGCCACCAGTGATTTGTCTAGCGGGAGCTCCTACAATGAGCAGTTCTTC.

This clonotype showed up many times. The V call is TRBV9, the J call TRBJ2-7, with D tentatively TRBD2 (5 bases). Per germline, CDR1 SGDLS and CDR2 YYNGEE. CDR3 size: 14 residues. Trimming removed 2 bases at V and 1 base at J, with 10 bases between. The CDR3, as DNA: TGTGCCAGCAGCGTGGGGAGCAGGTCCTACGAGCAGTACTTC. Encoded protein: CASSVGSRSYEQYF.

This clonotype has more than one count but fewer than ten. The gene calls are TRBV29-1 and TRBJ2-3; no clear D gene. V lost 4 bases and J 0 bases, leaving 11 bases between the germline ends. Per the germline V gene, CDR1 is SQVTM and CDR2 is ANQGSEA. There are 14 residues in the CDR3. The DNA for the CDR3 is TGCAGCGTTGCGGTGGCAAGTAGCACAGATACGCAGTATTTT. Translated: CSVAVASSTDTQYF.

Concerning this clonotype: Sequence at one end of the junction differs from germline and may be a read error. This chain links TRBV7-9 with TRBJ2-5; the D gene is possibly TRBD1 (6 bases). The CDR3 has 19 residues. Germline values: CDR1 SEHNR, CDR2 FQNEAQ (reference sequence). DNA of the CDR3: TGTGCCAGCAGCTTGATGACGGGGAGAACACAGGGAGCTAGGGAGACCCGGTACTTC. This sequence encodes CASSLMTGRTQGARETRYF.

The table lists this clonotype with a few counts. This chain connects TRBV29-1 to TRBJ2-1, with D unclear. Looked up from germline, CDR1 is SQVTM and CDR2 is ANQGSEA. There are 13 residues in the CDR3. The CDR3 DNA is TGCAGGGCTGAGACGCCCTATGACAATGAGCAGTTCTTC. Protein sequence: CRAETPYDNEQFF.